The entry below describes one T cell receptor beta chain. The antigen remains undetermined. This entry comes from a study of T cells in Graves' hyperthyroidism and ophthalmopathy. Thyroid ultrasound and orbital computed tomography, with clinical symptoms and serum thyroxine and TRAb, informed diagnoses. The study, taken as a whole, reports: Separating ophthalmopathy from stable hyperthyroidism was achieved by a 13 V-J model.

RNA transcripts gave rise to amplified TCR beta CDR3 regions. HTBI primers were employed in a first-round RT-PCR of the TCR CDR3. TCRdb re-derived calls from the multiplex PCR reads in MiXCR, one entry per CDR3 protein. The table lists hundreds of thousands of distinct CDR3 sequences, approximately 25% of them singletons. The source of this sequence is a woman in her 30s with Graves' ophthalmopathy. Sequenced sample: blood.

CDR3 protein: CASSPDGGTTEAFF. The CDR3 DNA is TGTGCCAGCAGCCCTGACGGGGGTACCACTGAAGCTTTCTTT. The chain is built from TRBV9 and TRBJ1-1, with D possibly matching TRBD1 (5 bases). Germline V gene data show CDR1 as SGDLS and CDR2 as YYNGEE. The CDR3 has 14 residues. Trimming removed 4 bases at V and 4 bases at J, with 14 bases between.